This T cell receptor beta chain was identified during a study of tissue T cells after allogeneic stem cell transplantation. The wider study: Of the grafts for graft-versus-host disease patients, four were unmodified and three CD34-selected. Smaller viable blood or marrow samples skipped sorting for direct DNA extraction.

Sequencing used immunoSEQ multiplex PCR; TCRdb keeps in-frame clones, though not all of them. The sample consists of some 43,000 clones, around 90% of them appearing once. For this clone: Its antigen remains unidentified.

Notes on the study in general: Only a limited share of tissue TCRs appeared in blood or spleen.

The germline gives CDR1 LGHDT, CDR2 YNNKEL (reference sequence). V lost 1 base to trimming and J lost 9 bases; unmatched junction nucleotides: 6. This CDR3 contains 15 residues. The source of this sequence is a woman aged 40-69 years who later had graft-versus-host disease after an allogeneic stem cell transplant. Source: blood, taken before transplantation. The V and J genes are TRBV3-1 (or the pseudogene TRBV3-2) and TRBJ1-6; TRBD1 agrees at 7 bases. The CDR3 protein is CASSQARGRSSPLHF. The CDR3 DNA sequence: TGTGCCAGCAGCCAAGCCAGGGGGAGAAGTTCACCCCTCCACTTT.